This TCR beta chain comes out of a study of cytomegalovirus exposure and HLA in healthy donors. Using immunoSEQ multiplex PCR, the repertoire was profiled, and TCRdb retains in-frame clones only, with some absent. Of a few hundred thousand clones detected, 70% to 90% appear once; the ten largest clones hold roughly 1%. There are 19 residues in the CDR3. Germline V gene lookup returns CDR1 SGHVS and CDR2 FNYEAQ. V dropped 5 bases and J dropped 8 bases, with 28 bases sitting between them. The TCR was taken from a woman aged 18 to 35 in good health and CMV-seronegative. Source material: PBMCs. The chain employs TRBV7-6 and TRBJ2-6, with D maybe TRBD2 (5 bases). CDR3 bases: TGTGCCAGCAGCCCCCTAGTAGGAGGCCGCTCTGTTATGCCCAACGTCCTGACTTTC. Encoded protein: CASSPLVGGRSVMPNVLTF. The complete variable domain, with remaining parts taken from reference TRBV7-6 and TRBJ2-6, reads GAGVSQSPRYKVTKRGQDVALRCDPISGHVSLYWYRQALGQGPEFLTYFNYEAQQDKSGLPNDRFSAERPEGSISTLTIQRTEQRDSAMYRCASSPLVGGRSVMPNVLTFGAGSRLTVL.